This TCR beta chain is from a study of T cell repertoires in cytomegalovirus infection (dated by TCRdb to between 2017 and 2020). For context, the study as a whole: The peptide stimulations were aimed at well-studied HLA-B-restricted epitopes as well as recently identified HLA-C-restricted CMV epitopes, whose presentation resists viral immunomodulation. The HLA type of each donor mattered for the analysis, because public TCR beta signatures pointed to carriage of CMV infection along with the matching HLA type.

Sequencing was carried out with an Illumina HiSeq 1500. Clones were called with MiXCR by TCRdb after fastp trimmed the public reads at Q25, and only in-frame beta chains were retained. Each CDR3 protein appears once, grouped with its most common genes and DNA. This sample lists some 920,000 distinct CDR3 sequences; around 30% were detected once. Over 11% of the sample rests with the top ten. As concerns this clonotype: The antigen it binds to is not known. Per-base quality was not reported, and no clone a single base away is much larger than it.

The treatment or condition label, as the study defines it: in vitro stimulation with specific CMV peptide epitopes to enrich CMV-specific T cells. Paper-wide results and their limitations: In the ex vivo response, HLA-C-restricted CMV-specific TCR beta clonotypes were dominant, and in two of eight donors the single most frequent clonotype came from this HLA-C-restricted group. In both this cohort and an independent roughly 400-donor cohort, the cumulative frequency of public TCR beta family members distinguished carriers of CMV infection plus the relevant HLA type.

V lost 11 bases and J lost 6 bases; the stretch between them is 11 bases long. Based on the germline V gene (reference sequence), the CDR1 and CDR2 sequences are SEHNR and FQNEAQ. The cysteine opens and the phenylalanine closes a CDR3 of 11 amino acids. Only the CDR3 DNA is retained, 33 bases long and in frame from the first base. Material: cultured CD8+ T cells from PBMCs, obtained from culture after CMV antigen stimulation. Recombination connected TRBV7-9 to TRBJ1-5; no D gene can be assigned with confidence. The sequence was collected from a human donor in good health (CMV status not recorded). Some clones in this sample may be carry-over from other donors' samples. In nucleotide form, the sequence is TGTGCCGTCCAGCCTCCTCAGCCCCAGCATTTT. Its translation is CAVQPPQPQHF.